This entry is about one T cell receptor beta chain. Germline V gives CDR1 MDHEN, CDR2 SYDVKM. CDR3 length: 15 amino acids. V was shortened by 5 bases and J by 2 bases, with 13 bases between the two germline ends. These data belong to a study of blood T cell repertoires in COVID-19. The protocol was immunoSEQ multiplex PCR, while the TCRdb copy is restricted to in-frame clones and leaves out a portion. The table shows almost 35,000 clones, with about 90% occurring only once. The V call is TRBV28, the J call TRBJ2-4; D not certain. Material for sequencing was peripheral blood. This receptor was taken from a man aged 55 to 69 with active COVID-19. CDR3 residues: CASSPLVASKNIQYF. The CDR3 DNA is TGTGCCAGCAGTCCCTTGGTGGCCTCCAAAAACATTCAGTACTTC.